Listed here are 19 T cell receptor beta chains from one sample, sequenced in a study of blood T cell repertoires in COVID-19. Clones were read by immunoSEQ multiplex PCR, and TCRdb kept only the in-frame ones, dropping some. The sample lists 200,000 to 300,000 clones, about 88% occurring once. The sequencing sample was made of peripheral blood. These receptors came from a woman in her thirties or forties who had recovered from COVID-19.

The rearrangement joins TRBV27 to TRBJ2-7, with TRBD1 identical over 10 bases. The CDR3 totals 15 residues. V shed 6 bases and J 3 bases; nucleotides not matched to a gene: 8. Germline V gene lookup returns CDR1 MNHEY and CDR2 SMNVEV (reference sequence). This chain's CDR3 is CASSHTGTGDYEQYF. The DNA for the CDR3 is TGTGCCAGCAGCCACACCGGGACAGGGGACTACGAGCAGTACTTC.

V is TRBV9 and J is TRBJ1-1; the D is unclear. The CDR3 has 10 amino acids. V gave up 3 bases and J gave up 10 bases, with 7 bases separating them. Germline V gene lookup returns CDR1 SGDLS and CDR2 YYNGEE. The DNA of the CDR3 is TGTGCCAGCAGCGGCCGGGGAGCTTTCTTT. It translates to CASSGRGAFF.

This clone was seen once. The J gene is TRBJ2-1, the V gene TRBV5-8; 8 bases align to TRBD1. This CDR3 comprises 15 residues. The germline CDR1 and CDR2 sequences are SGHTS and YDEGEE. Trimming took 1 base from V and 5 from J; bases not matched to a gene: 5. The CDR3 DNA sequence: TGTGCCAGCAGCTTGAGGGGACAGGTACACAATGAGCAGTTCTTC. Translated: CASSLRGQVHNEQFF.

V is TRBV19 and J is TRBJ2-1, with D perhaps matching TRBD2 (5 bases). Germline CDR1 reads LNHDA; CDR2 reads SQIVND (reference sequence). This CDR3 region has 15 residues. The germline V and J ends were trimmed by 3 bases and 2 bases, with 11 bases remaining between them. The CDR3 sequence: CASSMQSGTYNEQFF. CDR3 nucleotide sequence: TGTGCCAGTAGTATGCAGAGCGGCACCTACAATGAGCAGTTCTTC.

The V call is TRBV29-1, the J call TRBJ1-2; D is perhaps TRBD1 (5 bases). Germline V gives CDR1 SQVTM, CDR2 ANQGSEA. The CDR3 is made up of 12 amino acids. With 4 bases removed from V and 4 bases from J, the gap between germline ends came to 10 bases. As DNA, the CDR3 is TGCAGCGTTGGCGACAGCTCCTATGGCTACACCTTC. The encoded protein is CSVGDSSYGYTF.

The chain is built from TRBV3-1 (or the pseudogene TRBV3-2) and TRBJ1-1, with 7 bases aligning to TRBD1. Per germline, CDR1 LGHDT and CDR2 YNNKEL (reference sequence). V was pared by 0 bases and J by 0 bases, with 10 bases of the junction left unmatched. The CDR3 covers 18 residues. The CDR3 is CASSQEWDSSPMNTEAFF. The CDR3 nucleotides are TGTGCCAGCAGCCAAGAATGGGACAGCAGCCCAATGAACACTGAAGCTTTCTTT.

The chain joins TRBV6-2 or TRBV6-3 to TRBJ1-2; no clear D gene. The CDR3 totals 15 residues. Looked up from germline, CDR1 is MNHEY and CDR2 is SVGEGT. V was trimmed by 2 bases and J by 0 bases, leaving 10 bases between them. This CDR3 reads CASSYGQVANYGYTF. The CDR3 DNA follows: TGTGCCAGCAGTTACGGGCAGGTCGCTAACTATGGCTACACCTTC.

The rearrangement uses TRBV6-2 or TRBV6-3 and TRBJ2-7; 13 nucleotides agree with TRBD2. V was clipped by 5 bases and J by 5 bases; unmatched bases: 6. The CDR3 contains 15 residues. From germline, CDR1 is MNHEY and CDR2 SVGEGT. The CDR3 region has the DNA TGTGCCAGCAGTAAACGGACTAGCGGGAGCCACGAGCAGTACTTC. Its protein product is CASSKRTSGSHEQYF.

The gene calls are TRBV5-6 and TRBJ2-1; D is undetermined. Germline CDR1 and CDR2: SGHDT and YYEEEE. The V gene lost 4 bases and the J gene lost 0 bases, with 8 bases spanning the gap. The CDR3 is made up of 14 amino acids. The CDR3 is CASSPFSSYNEQFF. The CDR3 DNA is TGTGCCAGCAGCCCGTTCTCCTCCTACAATGAGCAGTTCTTC.

In DNA, the CDR3 is TGTGCCAGCAGTCCGGGGGGCCTTCGTACCTATGGCTACACCTTC. Translating it yields CASSPGGLRTYGYTF. The chain joins TRBV6-6 to TRBJ1-2, with a possible D match to TRBD1 (6 bases). This CDR3 has 15 amino acids. Trimming cost V 5 bases and J 4 bases, with 17 bases left between them. Germline CDR1 and CDR2: MNHNY and SVGAGI (reference sequence).

Concerning this clone itself: The junction does not match germline at one end; this may be a read error. This sequence joins TRBV3-1 (or the pseudogene TRBV3-2) and TRBJ2-1; 7 positions match TRBD2. This CDR3 contains 13 residues. CDR1 is LGHDT, CDR2 YNNKEL, per germline (reference sequence). The CDR3 region has the DNA TGTGCCAGCAGCCAGTTGGGAGCGCGGGAGCTGTTCTTC. This encodes CASSQLGARELFF.

The chain is built from TRBV7-9 and TRBJ1-1, with D possibly being TRBD1 (5 bases). CDR3 length equals 15 residues. From germline, CDR1 is SEHNR and CDR2 FQNEAQ (reference sequence). Trimming left V 2 bases short and J 5 bases short, with 15 bases between. The chain's CDR3 is CASSLHGQGGTEAFF. Written as DNA, the CDR3 is TGTGCCAGCAGCTTACATGGGCAGGGTGGGACTGAAGCTTTCTTT.

This clone was seen only once. The gene calls are TRBV3-1 (or the pseudogene TRBV3-2) and TRBJ2-5; TRBD2 aligns across 7 bases. The germline V gene encodes CDR1 LGHDT and CDR2 YNNKEL (reference sequence). This CDR3 spans 15 amino acids. V lost 4 bases to trimming and J lost 1 base; unmatched junction nucleotides: 6. The CDR3 loop reads CASSRPTSAQETQYF. The CDR3 region has the DNA TGTGCCAGCAGCCGACCCACTAGCGCCCAAGAGACCCAGTACTTC.

V gene TRBV19 combines with J gene TRBJ2-5, with TRBD2 matching 7 bases. Trimming cost V 4 bases and J 2 bases; bases outside gene matches: 4. Germline CDR1 LNHDA, CDR2 SQIVND (reference sequence). The CDR3 has 14 amino acids. The CDR3 sequence: CASSTGLTQETQYF. DNA of the CDR3: TGTGCCAGTAGTACGGGACTAACACAAGAGACCCAGTACTTC.

This clone has only one observation. The V call is TRBV5-1, the J call TRBJ2-3, with D perhaps TRBD1 (5 bases). Germline CDR1 and CDR2: SGHRS and YFSETQ. This CDR3 has 13 residues. V dropped 3 bases and J dropped 5 bases, with 10 bases sitting between them. CDR3 nucleotide sequence: TGCGCCAGCAGCTCGCAAAGGGGAGATACGCAGTATTTT. This codes for CASSSQRGDTQYF. Variable domain in full (rest from reference TRBV5-1 and TRBJ2-3): KAGVTQTPRYLIKTRGQQVTLSCSPISGHRSVSWYQQTPGQGLQFLFEYFSETQRNKGNFPGRFSGRQFSNSRSEMNVSTLELGDSALYLCASSSQRGDTQYFGPGTRLTVL.

This rearrangement joins TRBV30 to TRBJ1-1, with TRBD1 identical over 7 bases. V lost 3 bases and J lost 6; bases outside the gene matches: 10. The CDR3 extends over 14 amino acids. In germline, CDR1 is GTSNPN, CDR2 SVGIG (reference sequence). The CDR3 sequence: CAWRAGQAGSEAFF. CDR3 coding DNA: TGTGCCTGGAGGGCTGGACAGGCCGGGTCTGAAGCTTTCTTT.

A note on this clone: The sample carries other DNA sequences with the same CDR3. This chain joins TRBV5-1 and TRBJ2-7, with 11 nucleotides matching TRBD2. The CDR3 is made up of 15 amino acids. Germline lookup yields CDR1 SGHRS and CDR2 YFSETQ. Trimming took 0 bases from V and 3 from J; bases not matched to a gene: 2. In DNA form, the CDR3 reads TGCGCCAGCAGCTTGGGCGGGACTAGCGGCTACGAGCAGTACTTC. Protein: CASSLGGTSGYEQYF.

The J gene is TRBJ2-6, the V gene TRBV5-4; 10 bases fit TRBD1. The ends lost 4 bases at V and 2 bases at J; junction bases unmatched: 6. Germline CDR1 reads SGHNT; CDR2 reads YYREEE (reference sequence). The CDR3 is 17 residues long. CDR3 nucleotide sequence: TGTGCCAGCAGCCCCGGGACAGGGGCTGCTGGGGCCAACGTCCTGACTTTC. Protein sequence: CASSPGTGAAGANVLTF.

In regard to this clone: The junction does not match germline at one end; this may be a read error. CDR3 sequence: CASSLAEF. The DNA of the CDR3 is TGTGCCAGCAGCTTGGCAGAATTT. The chain uses TRBV7-9 and TRBJ1-2; D is undetermined. Germline V gene data show CDR1 as SEHNR and CDR2 as FQNEAQ (reference sequence). The CDR3 spans 8 residues. Combining the CDR3 with reference TRBV7-9 and TRBJ1-2 gives the whole variable domain DTGVSQNPRHKITKRGQNVTFRCDPISEHNRLYWYRQTLGQGPEFLTYFQNEAQLEKSRLLSDRFSAERPKGSFSTLEIQRTEQGDSAMYLCASSLAEFGSGTRLTVV.